Included here is one T cell receptor beta chain sequence, with context. The length of the CDR3 is 12 residues. V was shortened by 6 bases and J by 3 bases, with 3 bases between the two germline ends. Individuals in the exposed group had encountered a COVID-19 case within 2 weeks preceding study entry. Only in-frame clones appear in the TCRdb table, and some are missing; sequencing was by immunoSEQ multiplex PCR. Of 220,000 or so clones in the sample, over 80% were seen once. The data derive from a study of blood T cell repertoires in COVID-19. The receptor was isolated from a man aged 45-65 years who had been exposed to COVID-19. V is TRBV12-3 or TRBV12-4 and J is TRBJ2-6; D is unclear. The sample taken for sequencing was PBMCs or T cells enriched from blood (not recorded which). This CDR3 is CASSLGANVLTF. CDR3 DNA: TGTGCCAGCAGCCTTGGGGCCAACGTCCTGACTTTC.